This TCR beta chain was obtained from a study of T-cell reconstitution after alpha-beta-depleted transplantation in children. General observations from the study: In patients about two months after transplant, alpha-beta T cells reportedly arose from several hundred expanded graft clones. Certain patients had high TCRbeta diversity at day 60, and it came from recipient T cells and thymic progenitors that survived. Newly produced T cells mostly provided counts and TCRbeta diversity after one year, as hyperexpanded clones declined.

CDR1 is KGHDR, CDR2 SFDVKD, per germline. J lost 8 bases, V lost 4 bases, and 10 bases had no gene match. The CDR3 has 15 residues. This clonotype was picked up a small number of times. Its antigen is unknown. Molecular barcoding with unique molecular identifiers was used for the TCRbeta library. One entry per CDR3 protein results from TCRdb running MiXCR on the PCR reads. The repertoire has around 490,000 distinct CDR3 sequences, roughly an eighth of them found once; the top ten carry 13% to 15%. This chain links TRBV24-1 with TRBJ1-2, with 9 bases lining up with TRBD1. The material was PBMCs, mostly from graft donor cells, obtained 180 days after TCRalphabeta/CD19-depleted stem cell transplant. This sequence originates from a female patient aged 2-15 years who had a stem cell transplant for aplastic anemia, so the T cells may come from the graft donor. The chain's CDR3 is CATSDAPGQGYGYTF. CDR3 sequence (DNA): TGTGCCACCAGTGACGCGCCGGGACAGGGTTACGGCTACACCTTC.